This TCR beta chain appears in the sequencing data of a study of cytomegalovirus exposure and HLA in healthy donors. Overall study findings and caveats: Three CMV-associated chains proved CMV antigen-specific in vitro. TCR beta chains numbering more than 150 were designated cytomegalovirus-associated. Published work reported that the classifier diagnosed cytomegalovirus status with high specificity and sensitivity. Most TCRs appeared rarely, but some public TCRs recurred in many donors.

Of note for this clone: Its antigen is as yet unknown.

Sequencing was performed with immunoSEQ multiplex PCR; in TCRdb, only in-frame clones are kept and a portion is missing. The sample lists about 56,000 clones; 85% to 95% were seen once. V trimming: 3 bases; J trimming: 4 bases; junction bases outside the gene matches: 4. This CDR3 region has 16 residues. Germline V gene data show CDR1 as LNHDA and CDR2 as SQIVND (reference sequence). This sequence was found in a young man in good health and CMV-seronegative. The chain employs TRBV19 and TRBJ2-3; 13 nucleotides align to TRBD2. Sequencing was done on a sample of PBMCs. The DNA of the CDR3 is TGTGCCAGTAGTATGCAGGGACTAGCGGGACCAGATACGCAGTATTTT. The encoded protein is CASSMQGLAGPDTQYF.